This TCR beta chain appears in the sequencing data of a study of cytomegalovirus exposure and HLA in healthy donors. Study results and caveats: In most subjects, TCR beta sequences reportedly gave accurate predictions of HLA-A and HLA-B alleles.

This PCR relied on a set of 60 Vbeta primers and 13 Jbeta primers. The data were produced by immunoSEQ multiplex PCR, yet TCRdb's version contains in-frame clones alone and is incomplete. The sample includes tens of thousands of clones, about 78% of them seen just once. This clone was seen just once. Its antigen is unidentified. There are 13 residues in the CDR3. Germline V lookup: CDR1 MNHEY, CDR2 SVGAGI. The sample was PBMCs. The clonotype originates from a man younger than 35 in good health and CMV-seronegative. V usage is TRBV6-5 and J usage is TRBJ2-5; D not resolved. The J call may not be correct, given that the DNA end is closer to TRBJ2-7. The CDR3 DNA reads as TGTGCCAGCAGTTACGCGAATTCCTACGAGCAGTACTTC. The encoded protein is CASSYANSYEQYF.